The clone carrying this T cell receptor beta chain was seen repeatedly, ten times or more. The CDR3 runs 19 residues. The V gene's germline CDR1 is LGHNA and CDR2 YNFKEQ. The junction had 13 bases not matched to a gene; V was cut back by 0 bases and J by 6 bases. The data belong to a study of spatial heterogeneity in lung cancer. Study-level information: A consistent excess of beta-chain over alpha-chain sequences was detected.

Time point of the sample: sample taken at primary tumor resection. Whole RNA, which was extracted from tumor, nontumor lung tissue or frozen PBMC, was sequenced without any cell sorting. Using its own MiXCR run on the 5' RACE reads, TCRdb lists one record per CDR3 protein. The profile covers around 6,700 distinct CDR3 sequences, with 6% to 7% appearing a single time and under 80% taken by the ten largest. This sample comprised PBMCs, obtained at surgery. This TCR derives from a male donor with early-stage non-small cell lung cancer. The chain uses TRBV4-2 and TRBJ2-2, with TRBD2 matching over 10 bases. CDR3 loop: CASSQEAGLAGDNAGELFF. CDR3 nucleotide sequence: TGTGCCAGCAGCCAAGAGGCAGGGCTAGCGGGAGATAATGCCGGGGAGCTGTTTTTT.